The rows below give T cell receptor beta chains drawn from one sample of a study of blood T cell repertoires in COVID-19. The table came from immunoSEQ multiplex PCR; TCRdb's copy has only in-frame clones and leaves some out. The sample lists about 57,000 clones, roughly 87% occurring once. The sample comprised peripheral blood. Every receptor here comes from a woman aged 80 or over with COVID-19, enrolled during active disease. CDR3s include the opening cysteine and the closing phenylalanine or tryptophan. The order of the fields is CDR3 protein, CDR3 DNA, clone size, D gene, V gene, J gene. D genes are given only for firm matches. Clone size appears in some rows only: once, few, many, or a class for an expanded clone.

CDR3aa: CASSYGLAGRDEQYF; CDR3nt: TGTGCCAGCAGTTACGGACTAGCGGGGAGGGACGAGCAGTACTTC; abundance: -; d_gene: TRBD2; v_gene: TRBV6-6; j_gene: TRBJ2-7
CDR3aa: CASSVAGTSSYEQYF; CDR3nt: TGTGCCAGCAGCGTAGCTGGTACTAGCTCCTACGAGCAGTACTTC; abundance: -; d_gene: -; v_gene: TRBV9; j_gene: TRBJ2-7
CDR3aa: CASSSQPGVGGELFF; CDR3nt: TGTGCCAGCAGCTCTCAGCCGGGGGTAGGGGGGGAGCTGTTTTTT; abundance: once; d_gene: -; v_gene: TRBV7-2; j_gene: TRBJ2-2
CDR3aa: CASSVGAAGETQYF; CDR3nt: TGTGCCAGCAGCGTAGGTGCGGCGGGGGAGACCCAGTACTTC; abundance: once; d_gene: -; v_gene: TRBV9; j_gene: TRBJ2-5
CDR3aa: CASSHVPRGQLYNYGYTF; CDR3nt: TGTGCCAGCAGCCATGTTCCGCGGGGACAGCTTTATAACTATGGCTACACCTTC; abundance: -; d_gene: TRBD1; v_gene: TRBV11-3; j_gene: TRBJ1-2
CDR3aa: CASSFRTGYGANVLTF; CDR3nt: TGTGCCAGCAGTTTCCGGACAGGATATGGGGCCAACGTCCTGACTTTC; abundance: -; d_gene: TRBD1; v_gene: TRBV6-5; j_gene: TRBJ2-6
CDR3aa: CASSSSTSGGVGTGELFF; CDR3nt: TGCGCCAGCAGCTCCTCGACTAGCGGGGGAGTCGGCACCGGGGAGCTGTTTTTT; abundance: -; d_gene: TRBD2; v_gene: TRBV10-2; j_gene: TRBJ2-2
CDR3aa: CASRFQENTEAFF; CDR3nt: TGTGCCAGCAGATTCCAGGAGAACACTGAAGCTTTCTTT; abundance: -; d_gene: -; v_gene: TRBV7-2; j_gene: TRBJ1-1
CDR3aa: CASSPRGNTGELFF; CDR3nt: TGTGCCAGCAGCCCCCGGGGAAACACCGGGGAGCTGTTTTTT; abundance: -; d_gene: -; v_gene: TRBV3-1/TRBV3-2; j_gene: TRBJ2-2
CDR3aa: CASSRGLAGSNTGELFF; CDR3nt: TGTGCCAGCAGCCGAGGCCTAGCGGGTTCGAACACCGGGGAGCTGTTTTTT; abundance: few; d_gene: TRBD2; v_gene: TRBV3-1/TRBV3-2; j_gene: TRBJ2-2
CDR3aa: CASSNLRDRGVGETQYF; CDR3nt: TGTGCCAGCAGTAACCTTCGTGACAGGGGTGTGGGAGAGACCCAGTACTTC; abundance: -; d_gene: TRBD1; v_gene: TRBV6-2/TRBV6-3; j_gene: TRBJ2-5
CDR3aa: CASSFLRNSGNTIYF; CDR3nt: TGTGCCAGCAGCTTTCTGAGAAACTCTGGAAACACCATATATTTT; abundance: -; d_gene: -; v_gene: TRBV5-6; j_gene: TRBJ1-3
CDR3aa: CASSKGPRGYSNQPQHF; CDR3nt: TGTGCCAGTAGTAAAGGACCAAGGGGGTATAGCAATCAGCCCCAGCATTTT; abundance: -; d_gene: -; v_gene: TRBV19; j_gene: TRBJ1-5
CDR3aa: CASRTQAGREKLFF; CDR3nt: TGTGCCAGCAGGACACAGGCCGGGCGGGAAAAACTGTTTTTT; abundance: -; d_gene: -; v_gene: TRBV5-8; j_gene: TRBJ1-4
CDR3aa: CASSPSGIRYEQYF; CDR3nt: TGCGCCAGCAGCCCTAGCGGGATCCGTTACGAGCAGTACTTC; abundance: -; d_gene: TRBD2; v_gene: TRBV5-1; j_gene: TRBJ2-7
CDR3aa: CASSGGQTNTEAFF; CDR3nt: TGCGCCAGCAGCGGCGGACAGACGAACACTGAAGCTTTCTTT; abundance: few; d_gene: -; v_gene: TRBV5-1; j_gene: TRBJ1-1
CDR3aa: CASSTTATGELFF; CDR3nt: TGTGCCAGCAGTACGACAGCCACCGGGGAGCTGTTTTTT; abundance: -; d_gene: -; v_gene: TRBV6-5; j_gene: TRBJ2-2
CDR3aa: CASSDLETQYF; CDR3nt: TGTGCCAGCAGTGATCTGGAGACCCAGTACTTC; abundance: -; d_gene: -; v_gene: TRBV6-1; j_gene: TRBJ2-5
CDR3aa: CASSTKDRGLGGYGYTF; CDR3nt: TGTGCCAGTAGTACCAAAGACAGGGGACTCGGAGGCTATGGCTACACCTTC; abundance: -; d_gene: TRBD1; v_gene: TRBV19; j_gene: TRBJ1-2
CDR3aa: CASIGSGRLHF; CDR3nt: TGTGCCAGCATCGGGAGCGGGCGCCTCCACTTT; abundance: -; d_gene: -; v_gene: TRBV7-8; j_gene: TRBJ1-6
CDR3aa: CAISESVGGDTQYF; CDR3nt: TGTGCCATCAGTGAGTCGGTGGGGGGAGATACGCAGTATTTT; abundance: -; d_gene: -; v_gene: TRBV10-3; j_gene: TRBJ2-3
CDR3aa: CASSLGGNEKLFF; CDR3nt: TGTGCCAGCAGCCTCGGGGGTAATGAAAAACTGTTTTTT; abundance: -; d_gene: -; v_gene: TRBV7-8; j_gene: TRBJ1-4
CDR3aa: CASRTSGGSGANVLTF; CDR3nt: TGTGCCAGTAGGACTAGCGGGGGCTCTGGGGCCAACGTCCTGACTTTC; abundance: -; d_gene: TRBD2; v_gene: TRBV19; j_gene: TRBJ2-6
CDR3aa: CAGGGGFDYEQYF; CDR3nt: TGTGCGGGTGGGGGGGGATTCGACTACGAGCAGTACTTC; abundance: -; d_gene: TRBD2; v_gene: TRBV10-3; j_gene: TRBJ2-7
CDR3aa: CASSLTAGPLNTEAFF; CDR3nt: TGTGCCAGCAGCCTTACCGCGGGGCCACTGAACACTGAAGCTTTCTTT; abundance: -; d_gene: -; v_gene: TRBV3-1/TRBV3-2; j_gene: TRBJ1-1
CDR3aa: CSVEGTSYTEAFF; CDR3nt: TGCAGCGTTGAAGGGACAAGCTACACTGAAGCTTTCTTT; abundance: -; d_gene: -; v_gene: TRBV29-1; j_gene: TRBJ1-1
CDR3aa: CASTGAGTYEQYF; CDR3nt: TGTGCCAGCACAGGGGCAGGGACCTACGAGCAGTACTTC; abundance: -; d_gene: -; v_gene: TRBV6-5; j_gene: TRBJ2-7
CDR3aa: CASSTTSSGELFF; CDR3nt: TGCGCCAGCAGCACAACAAGTTCCGGGGAGCTGTTTTTT; abundance: -; d_gene: -; v_gene: TRBV4-1; j_gene: TRBJ2-2
CDR3aa: CASRPGTGTSPLHF; CDR3nt: TGTGCCAGCAGGCCAGGGACAGGGACCTCACCCCTCCACTTT; abundance: -; d_gene: TRBD1; v_gene: TRBV6-5; j_gene: TRBJ1-6
CDR3aa: CASIRVRTNEKLFF; CDR3nt: TGTGCCAGCATCCGGGTGAGAACTAATGAAAAACTGTTTTTT; abundance: -; d_gene: -; v_gene: TRBV21-1; j_gene: TRBJ1-4
CDR3aa: CASSAGTRNRNEQFF; CDR3nt: TGTGCCAGTAGTGCCGGGACTAGGAATAGGAATGAGCAGTTCTTC; abundance: -; d_gene: TRBD2; v_gene: TRBV19; j_gene: TRBJ2-1
CDR3aa: CASSLGNSLSGANVLTF; CDR3nt: TGTGCCAGCAGCTTGGGAAACAGCCTCTCTGGGGCCAACGTCCTGACTTTC; abundance: -; d_gene: -; v_gene: TRBV5-4; j_gene: TRBJ2-6
CDR3aa: CASSFLAGEVNEQFF; CDR3nt: TGTGCCAGCAGCTTTCTAGCGGGGGAGGTGAATGAGCAGTTCTTC; abundance: many; d_gene: TRBD2; v_gene: TRBV7-9; j_gene: TRBJ2-1
CDR3aa: CASNQGQGRGVNTEAFF; CDR3nt: TGCGCCAGCAACCAGGGACAGGGACGCGGAGTGAACACTGAAGCTTTCTTT; abundance: -; d_gene: TRBD1; v_gene: TRBV5-1; j_gene: TRBJ1-1
CDR3aa: CASSQGDSLDLRNTIYF; CDR3nt: TGTGCCAGCAGCCAAGGGGACAGTCTAGATCTGCGCAACACCATATATTTT; abundance: -; d_gene: TRBD1; v_gene: TRBV4-2; j_gene: TRBJ1-3
CDR3aa: CAISGLAGAHTDTQYF; CDR3nt: TGTGCCATCAGTGGTCTAGCGGGGGCCCACACAGATACGCAGTATTTT; abundance: -; d_gene: TRBD2; v_gene: TRBV10-3; j_gene: TRBJ2-3
CDR3aa: CASTLGGLGEKLFF; CDR3nt: TGTGCCAGCACTTTGGGGGGTCTGGGTGAAAAACTGTTTTTT; abundance: -; d_gene: -; v_gene: TRBV6-5; j_gene: TRBJ1-4
CDR3aa: CASRAGTGISGYTF; CDR3nt: TGTGCCAGCAGGGCCGGGACAGGGATTAGTGGCTACACCTTC; abundance: -; d_gene: TRBD1; v_gene: TRBV6-4; j_gene: TRBJ1-2
CDR3aa: CASRLGLAGGRKTQYF; CDR3nt: TGTGCCAGCAGGCTGGGGCTAGCGGGGGGGCGGAAGACCCAGTACTTC; abundance: -; d_gene: TRBD2; v_gene: TRBV2; j_gene: TRBJ2-5
CDR3aa: CASSQWDRGETQYF; CDR3nt: TGTGCCAGCAGTCAGTGGGACAGGGGAGAGACCCAGTACTTC; abundance: -; d_gene: TRBD1; v_gene: TRBV6-1; j_gene: TRBJ2-5
CDR3aa: CASSGQRDGLEAFF; CDR3nt: TGTGCCAGCAGCGGGCAGCGGGACGGTTTAGAAGCTTTCTTT; abundance: -; d_gene: -; v_gene: TRBV9; j_gene: TRBJ1-1